This entry lists 28 T cell receptor beta chains sequenced from one sample in a study of spatial heterogeneity in lung cancer. No cognate antigen is known for these TCRs. Time point here: sample taken at primary tumor resection. Using its own MiXCR run on the 5' RACE reads, TCRdb lists one record per CDR3 protein. The data contain about 15,000 distinct CDR3 sequences, 6% to 7% of them singletons. Study findings and constraints: Higher tumor mutation counts went along with higher counts of expanded intratumoral alpha and beta TCRs.

The sequenced sample was lung tumor tissue, obtained at surgery. Source of these receptors: a male donor with early-stage non-small cell lung cancer.

The table lists this clonotype with many counts. The chain employs TRBV10-3 and TRBJ1-2; no firm D call. Germline V gives CDR1 ENHRY, CDR2 SYGVKD. Between the trimmed V and J ends, which lost 7 bases and 0 bases, there was a span of 9 bases. CDR3 size: 13 residues. The CDR3 DNA reads as TGTGCCATCACCCCCGACACTAACTATGGCTACACCTTC. Its translation is CAITPDTNYGYTF.

This clonotype has ten or more counts. The V and J genes are TRBV12-3 or TRBV12-4 and TRBJ2-3; D gene unclear. V was shortened by 3 bases and J by 3 bases, with 10 bases between the two germline ends. This CDR3 comprises 14 residues. CDR3 bases: TGTGCCAGCAGTTTTGGCGGAGCTACAGATACGCAGTATTTT. This codes for CASSFGGATDTQYF.

Many counts were recorded for this clonotype. The rearrangement links TRBV6-2 or TRBV6-3 to TRBJ2-3; possibly TRBD1 or TRBD2 for D (6 bases each). Germline V gene sequence: CDR1 MNHEY, CDR2 SVGEGT. The CDR3 contains 13 residues. Here the CDR3 DNA reads TGTGCTACAGGGAAGGAGGGGTCAGATACGCAGTATTTT. Its protein is CATGKEGSDTQYF.

The rearrangement joins TRBV4-2 to TRBJ2-5; D may match TRBD1 or TRBD2 (5 bases each). The CDR3 is 15 amino acids. V was shortened by 1 base and J by 7 bases, with 16 bases between the two germline ends. In germline, CDR1 is LGHNA, CDR2 YNFKEQ. CDR3 nucleotide sequence: TGTGCCAGCAGCCAAGGGTTGAGCGTCGGGGCGACCCAGTACTTC. Encoded protein: CASSQGLSVGATQYF.

The V gene is TRBV5-4, the J gene TRBJ2-5; a possible D gene is TRBD2 (5 bases). The CDR3 covers 15 residues. Trimming stripped 2 bases from V and 3 bases from J, with 14 bases between. Germline V gives CDR1 SGHNT, CDR2 YYREEE (reference sequence). The CDR3, as DNA: TGTGCCAGCAGCTTCGGGGTTGCAGCCGAAGAGACCCAGTACTTC. Residues: CASSFGVAAEETQYF.

This clonotype was found many times. The chain is built from TRBV2 and TRBJ1-2; maybe TRBD1 (5 bases). CDR1 SNHLY and CDR2 FYNNEI come from the germline V gene. The CDR3 is made up of 15 amino acids. V was cut by 4 bases and J by 3 bases, with 15 bases left in between. For the CDR3, the DNA is TGTGCCAGCAGTGGAACGGGACTCCTAGACTATGGCTACACCTTC. This codes for CASSGTGLLDYGYTF.

This chain uses TRBV6-6 with TRBJ1-2; TRBD1 agrees at 7 bases. CDR3 length: 12 amino acids. V was pared by 9 bases and J by 4 bases, with 5 bases of the junction left unmatched. Germline V gene lookup returns CDR1 MNHNY and CDR2 SVGAGI (reference sequence). In DNA form, the CDR3 reads TGTGCCAGTTCGGGACAGTCCTATGGCTACACCTTC. This gives the protein CASSGQSYGYTF.

This clonotype was detected many times. This chain joins TRBV27 and TRBJ2-1, with no clear D. CDR1 is MNHEY and CDR2 is SMNVEV in the germline V gene (reference sequence). The V gene lost 0 bases and the J gene lost 8 bases, with 14 bases spanning the gap. The CDR3 covers 15 residues. The CDR3 bases are TGTGCCAGCAGTTTATCGTACTCCCTAGGCGATGAGCAGTTCTTC. Protein: CASSLSYSLGDEQFF.

The table lists this clonotype with many counts. The chain uses TRBV5-1 and TRBJ1-1; D is unresolved. CDR1 is SGHRS and CDR2 is YFSETQ in the germline V gene. V lost 4 bases, J lost 11 bases, and 15 bases lay in between. The CDR3 spans 12 residues. As DNA, the CDR3 is TGCGCCAGCAGCACCGGGTCCCACGGCGCTTTCTTT. Protein sequence: CASSTGSHGAFF.

The table lists this clonotype with many counts. The genes are TRBV7-9 and TRBJ1-5; weak D call: TRBD1 (6 bases). V lost 5 bases to trimming and J lost 3 bases, with 17 bases between them. Germline values: CDR1 SEHNR, CDR2 FQNEAQ (reference sequence). The length of the CDR3 is 16 residues. Written as DNA, the CDR3 is TGTGCCAGCAGCCATACAGGGCCCGGGGTCAATCAGCCCCAGCATTTT. Protein: CASSHTGPGVNQPQHF.

This clonotype was counted many times. The chain carries TRBV2 and TRBJ2-5, with D possibly being TRBD1 or TRBD2 (7 bases each). Between the trimmed V and J ends, which lost 3 bases and 2 bases, there was a span of 10 bases. The CDR3 covers 14 residues. In germline, CDR1 is SNHLY, CDR2 FYNNEI. The CDR3 region is CASSDRGGQETQYF. As DNA, the CDR3 is TGTGCCAGCAGTGACAGGGGGGGGCAAGAGACCCAGTACTTC.

The V gene is TRBV6-5, the J gene TRBJ2-1; D may be TRBD1 (5 bases). V lost 0 bases to trimming and J lost 0 bases, with 9 bases between them. The CDR3 is 16 amino acids. The germline V gene has CDR1 MNHEY and CDR2 SVGAGI. For the CDR3, the DNA is TGTGCCAGCAGTTACTCGGCAGGGAACTCCTACAATGAGCAGTTCTTC. Protein product: CASSYSAGNSYNEQFF.

This clonotype has a count of ten or more. The chain is built from TRBV20-1 and TRBJ1-6, with D unresolved. Trimming shortened V by 3 bases and J by 2 bases, and 14 bases separated the two germline ends. The CDR3 runs to 16 residues. CDR1 and CDR2 from the germline V gene are DFQATT and SNEGSKA (reference sequence). CDR3 loop: CSARAAGRTYNSPLHF. CDR3 bases: TGCAGTGCTAGGGCCGCGGGGAGGACCTATAATTCACCCCTCCACTTT.

This chain links TRBV7-2 with TRBJ2-3; 14 bases are a match to TRBD2. The CDR3 sequence is 15 residues long. Germline CDR1 reads SGHTA; CDR2 reads FQGNSA. Trimming removed 5 bases from V and 4 bases from J; junction bases left unmatched: 2. The CDR3 sequence: CASSRGLAGADTQYF. The CDR3 DNA reads TGTGCCAGCAGCCGGGGACTAGCGGGGGCAGATACGCAGTATTTT.

This clonotype was observed once. The CDR3 sequence is CASSLGTATDTQYF. The CDR3 DNA reads TGTGCCAGCAGCTTAGGGACAGCCACAGATACGCAGTATTTT. This chain uses TRBV7-2 with TRBJ2-3, with a tentative D call TRBD1 (6 bases). V was pared by 1 base and J by 2 bases, with 7 bases between. The CDR3 length is 14 residues. CDR1 is SGHTA, CDR2 FQGNSA, per germline.

To note about this clonotype: Given a much more abundant clone one base away, this may be a read error. The chain joins TRBV27 to TRBJ2-7; TRBD1 aligns across 9 bases. The length of the CDR3 is 14 residues. CDR1 is MNHEY, CDR2 SMNVEV, per germline (reference sequence). The CDR3 DNA sequence: TGTGCCGGCAGTTACAGGGGGCCAGAAAGCGAGCAGTACTTC. This gives the protein CAGSYRGPESEQYF.

This clonotype was counted at least ten times. The rearrangement uses TRBV20-1 and TRBJ2-3; D may match TRBD1 or TRBD2 (6 bases each). Trimming shortened V by 8 bases and J by 2 bases, and 17 bases separated the two germline ends. There are 14 residues in the CDR3. CDR1 and CDR2 (germline): DFQATT, SNEGSKA (reference sequence). In DNA form, the CDR3 reads TGCAGTCCCCATCTCGGGGGCCTCACAGATACGCAGTATTTT. This encodes CSPHLGGLTDTQYF.

This clonotype appeared many times. The chain uses TRBV7-2 and TRBJ2-5, with TRBD1 matching over 11 bases. J gave up 2 bases and V 5 bases, and 4 bases lay outside the gene matches. CDR1 SGHTA and CDR2 FQGNSA come from the germline V gene. This CDR3 contains 15 residues. CDR3 sequence reads: CASSPDRGRQETQYF. The CDR3 bases are TGTGCCAGCAGCCCGGACAGGGGGCGGCAAGAGACCCAGTACTTC.

The sample holds many counts of this clonotype. The CDR3 spells CASSSYTEAFF. The CDR3 DNA sequence: TGTGCCAGCAGCTCTTACACTGAAGCTTTCTTT. The chain uses TRBV7-9 and TRBJ1-1; unclear D gene. The V end lost 4 bases, the J end lost 3 bases, and 3 bases lay between the germline ends. The germline V gene has CDR1 SEHNR and CDR2 FQNEAQ (reference sequence). This CDR3 region has 11 residues.

The CDR3 here is CASSFIRQSYEQYF. The CDR3 DNA reads TGTGCCAGCAGTTTCATCAGACAGTCCTACGAGCAGTACTTC. The chain employs TRBV28 and TRBJ2-7; D possibly corresponds to TRBD1 (5 bases). This CDR3 has 14 amino acids. The V gene lost 3 bases and the J gene lost 1 base, with 10 bases spanning the gap. Germline V gene data show CDR1 as MDHEN and CDR2 as SYDVKM.

This clonotype was counted many times. The chain uses TRBV28 and TRBJ1-6; a weak D match, TRBD1 (5 bases). This CDR3 spans 15 amino acids. V was pared by 4 bases and J by 10 bases, with 17 bases between. Germline loops: CDR1 MDHEN, CDR2 SYDVKM. The chain's CDR3 is CASSSNTGVSSPLHF. CDR3 nucleotides: TGTGCCAGCAGTTCAAATACGGGGGTGAGCTCACCCCTCCACTTT.

In nucleotides, the CDR3 is TGTGCCACCAGTGACGGCGGTCAGGAGAAGCAGTTCTTC. This translates into CATSDGGQEKQFF. The chain is built from TRBV24-1 and TRBJ2-1; unclear D gene. Germline V gene data show CDR1 as KGHDR and CDR2 as SFDVKD. Between the trimmed V and J ends, which lost 4 bases and 11 bases, there was a span of 14 bases. The CDR3 consists of 13 residues.

The gene calls are TRBV12-3 or TRBV12-4 and TRBJ2-3; 13 nucleotides line up with TRBD2. This CDR3 region has 16 residues. Germline trimming cut 6 bases from V and 0 bases from J; bases unmatched to any gene: 3. In DNA form, the CDR3 reads TGTGCCAGCAGAAAGACTAGCGGGGGGAGCACAGATACGCAGTATTTT. Translation: CASRKTSGGSTDTQYF.

In this sample, this clonotype turned up many times. CDR3 sequence: CASSRRGQGTGELFF. Here the CDR3 DNA reads TGTGCCAGCAGCCGTCGTGGACAGGGCACCGGGGAGCTGTTTTTT. The V call is TRBV7-3, the J call TRBJ2-2; 8 bases line up with TRBD1. This CDR3 is 15 amino acids long. Germline values: CDR1 SGHTA, CDR2 FQGTGA. J was trimmed by 4 bases and V by 5 bases; bases with no gene match: 6.

The chain uses TRBV5-1 and TRBJ2-3; TRBD2 matches at 7 bases. Germline V lookup: CDR1 SGHRS, CDR2 YFSETQ. J lost 0 bases, V lost 4 bases, and 5 bases had no gene match. This CDR3 comprises 15 residues. The CDR3 DNA reads as TGCGCCAGCAGCCTACCTAGCGGTAGCACAGATACGCAGTATTTT. Translation gives CASSLPSGSTDTQYF.

This clonotype was counted only a few times. This rearrangement joins TRBV24-1 to TRBJ2-6; D call uncertain. The V end lost 3 bases, the J end lost 0 bases, and 8 bases lay between the germline ends. Germline loops: CDR1 KGHDR, CDR2 SFDVKD. The CDR3 is made up of 16 amino acids. This chain's CDR3 is CATSDGRYSGANVLTF. The DNA for the CDR3 is TGTGCCACCAGTGATGGACGCTACTCTGGGGCCAACGTCCTGACTTTC.

In this sample, this clonotype turned up many times. J is TRBJ1-2 and V is TRBV20-1, with a weak D call TRBD1 (5 bases). CDR3 size: 17 residues. The germline V gene has CDR1 DFQATT and CDR2 SNEGSKA (reference sequence). V was trimmed by 2 bases and J by 3 bases, leaving 22 bases between them. Here the CDR3 reads CSARSRSGTGGYYGYTF. The CDR3 region has the DNA TGCAGTGCTAGATCCCGTTCCGGGACGGGTGGATACTATGGCTACACCTTC.

This clonotype was recorded once. A much larger clonotype is one base distant, so this may be a read error. The chain is built from TRBV29-1 and TRBJ2-7; D remains unclear. This CDR3 is 14 amino acids long. Looked up from germline, CDR1 is SQVTM and CDR2 is ANQGSEA. The V and J ends lost 2 bases and 8 bases respectively, with 19 bases between them. The CDR3 is CSVESNRAGYKQYF. The DNA of the CDR3 is TGCAGCGTTGAATCTAACAGAGCCGGATACAAGCAGTACTTC.